The rows below give T cell receptor beta chains drawn from one sample of a study of shared clonotypes between healthy human individuals. Assay: immunoSEQ multiplex PCR; the TCRdb copy retains only in-frame clones and omits some. The table lists more than 1,200,000 clones, around 98.5% of them singletons. Sequenced: naive CD4+ T cells sorted from blood. All receptors come from a man aged 25-45 years in good health. Each CDR3 is given with its conserved first and last residue. The order of the fields is D gene, V gene, J gene, CDR3 length, clone size, CDR3 protein, CDR3 DNA. The D gene is left open where the match is weak. A row's size may be missing; if present it is once, few, many or a size class.

-	TRBV7-9	TRBJ2-3	16	-	CASSARFSTRADTQYF	TGTGCCAGCAGCGCTAGATTTTCTACCCGAGCAGATACGCAGTATTTT
TRBD1	TRBV7-3	TRBJ2-7	14	once	CASSTPDRSYEQYF	TGTGCCAGCAGCACCCCGGACAGGAGCTACGAGCAGTACTTC
TRBD2	TRBV6-7	TRBJ2-5	17	-	CASSPQTSGRPGKTQYF	TGTGCCAGCAGTCCCCAGACTAGCGGGAGGCCGGGAAAGACCCAGTACTTC
TRBD1	TRBV19	TRBJ1-5	15	-	CASSKGQGVYQPQHF	TGTGCCAGTAGTAAGGGACAGGGGGTTTATCAGCCCCAGCATTTT
TRBD1	TRBV5-1	TRBJ2-2	15	once	CASTHGRGPVGELFF	TGCGCCAGCACACATGGCAGGGGGCCTGTCGGGGAGCTGTTTTTT
-	TRBV6-1	TRBJ2-7	13	once	CASSGGISYEQYF	TGTGCCAGCAGTGGGGGCATCTCCTACGAGCAGTACTTC
TRBD2	TRBV28	TRBJ2-1	16	-	CASSSWTSGIGNEQFF	TGTGCCAGCAGTTCATGGACTAGCGGTATTGGGAATGAGCAGTTCTTC
TRBD1	TRBV9	TRBJ2-7	15	-	CASSAGTGGPWEQYF	TGTGCCAGCAGCGCTGGGACAGGGGGGCCCTGGGAGCAGTACTTC
-	TRBV21-1	TRBJ1-1	16	-	CASSPRGVSNYTEAFF	TGTGCCAGCAGCCCCCGTGGGGTCTCCAACTACACTGAAGCTTTCTTT
TRBD1	TRBV19	TRBJ2-7	14	-	CASSPRDRAYEQYF	TGTGCCAGTAGTCCCCGGGACAGGGCCTACGAGCAGTACTTC
-	TRBV6-4	TRBJ1-4	18	-	CASSLEGTGSPELEKLFF	TGTGCCAGCAGTCTTGAGGGAACAGGCTCACCCGAACTTGAAAAACTGTTTTTT
TRBD1	TRBV7-8	TRBJ2-7	12	once	CASSPDRGEQYF	TGTGCCAGCAGCCCGGACAGGGGCGAGCAGTACTTC
TRBD1	TRBV18	TRBJ2-5	15	-	CASSPAGTGGETQYF	TGTGCCAGCTCACCAGCCGGGACAGGGGGGGAGACCCAGTACTTC
-	TRBV14	TRBJ2-1	11	-	CASSQYNEQFF	TGTGCCAGCAGCCAATACAATGAGCAGTTCTTC
-	TRBV6-5	TRBJ2-1	15	-	CASSYRGYSYNEQFF	TGTGCCAGCAGTTACCGCGGGTACTCCTACAATGAGCAGTTCTTC
-	TRBV10-2	TRBJ1-5	16	-	CASSENPGNSNQPQHF	TGCGCCAGCAGTGAGAATCCAGGGAATAGCAATCAGCCCCAGCATTTT
TRBD2	TRBV14	TRBJ2-7	15	-	CASSPLGTRFYEQYF	TGTGCCAGCAGCCCGTTAGGGACTAGGTTCTACGAGCAGTACTTC
TRBD2	TRBV18	TRBJ2-3	16	-	CASSPTTSRDTDTQYF	TGTGCCAGCTCGCCTACGACTAGCAGAGACACAGATACGCAGTATTTT
-	TRBV11-2	TRBJ2-2	15	once	CASSLDFRSTGELFF	TGTGCCAGCAGCTTAGATTTCAGGAGCACCGGGGAGCTGTTTTTT
TRBD1	TRBV5-4	TRBJ2-1	15	-	CASSNGQGVSREQFF	TGTGCCAGCAGCAACGGACAGGGGGTCAGTCGTGAGCAGTTCTTC
-	TRBV2	TRBJ2-5	13	-	CASSEGYSETQYF	TGTGCCAGCAGCGAAGGATACTCAGAGACCCAGTACTTC
-	TRBV28	TRBJ1-4	14	-	CASSLVQGGEKLFF	TGTGCCAGCAGTTTAGTACAGGGTGGGGAAAAACTGTTTTTT
-	TRBV11-3	TRBJ2-1	13	-	CASSGGTYNEQFF	TGTGCCAGCTCCGGGGGTACCTACAATGAGCAGTTCTTC
-	TRBV19	TRBJ2-5	11	-	CASSPGKTQYF	TGTGCCAGTAGTCCTGGGAAGACCCAGTACTTC